The 12 T cell receptor beta chains below come from one sample, sequenced in a study of beta chain features in type 1 diabetes. General study findings and limits: When Type 1 diabetes patients were examined, their TCRB CDR3s proved moderately but significantly shorter in all four CD4+ subsets.

Sequencing targeted expressed TCRB transcripts, as all isolated RNA had been reverse transcribed. TCRdb keeps only in-frame clones here, not all; method: immunoSEQ multiplex PCR. In the table there are 300,000 to 450,000 clones, around an eighth of which are singletons. Which antigens these TCRs recognize remains unknown. Sequencing was carried out using naive CD4+ T cells from blood. These TCRs come from a woman between 18 and 29 years old with type 1 diabetes.

The V gene is TRBV11-1, the J gene TRBJ2-7, with 9 bases fitting TRBD1. The V and J ends lost 5 bases and 6 bases, in that order; junction bases with no gene match: 8. The CDR3 spans 14 residues. Per germline, CDR1 SGHAT and CDR2 FQDESV (reference sequence). The CDR3: CASSPRQGVREQYF. CDR3 DNA: TGTGCCAGCAGCCCCCGACAGGGGGTACGCGAGCAGTACTTC.

This chain links TRBV19 with TRBJ1-6, with 8 bases lining up with TRBD1. There are 17 residues in the CDR3. The ends lost 3 bases at V and 0 bases at J; junction bases unmatched: 4. The germline gives CDR1 LNHDA, CDR2 SQIVND (reference sequence). CDR3 in DNA: TGTGCCAGTAGTATTGGGGACAGGAGCTCCTATAATTCACCCCTCCACTTT. This codes for CASSIGDRSSYNSPLHF.

This clone has a handful of counts. The chain carries TRBV4-1 and TRBJ2-7; D unclear. Germline V CDR1 and CDR2: MGHRA, YSYEKL. The V end lost 0 bases, the J end lost 6 bases, and 9 bases lay between the germline ends. CDR3 size: 13 residues. CDR3 residues: CASSQDQRGEQYF. CDR3 nucleotides: TGCGCCAGCAGCCAAGATCAACGAGGCGAGCAGTACTTC.

Worth noting for this clone: The sample carries other DNA sequences with the same CDR3. The CDR3 is CASSSAYEQYF. CDR3 DNA sequence: TGTGCCAGCAGCTCCGCCTACGAGCAGTACTTC. The chain is built from TRBV7-9 and TRBJ2-7; D unclear. Per the germline V gene, CDR1 is SEHNR and CDR2 is FQNEAQ (reference sequence). Trimming took off 4 bases at V and 2 bases at J, with 3 bases between the two ends. The CDR3 totals 11 residues.

The chain links TRBV29-1 to TRBJ2-7, with 8 nucleotides matching TRBD1. V lost 4 bases and J lost 3; bases outside the gene matches: 23. The CDR3 sequence is 19 residues long. Germline V gives CDR1 SQVTM, CDR2 ANQGSEA. The CDR3 DNA reads as TGCAGCGTTGGCGCTTCCTGGGACAGGTCCCGTCGGTCCATCTACGAGCAGTACTTC. Amino acid sequence: CSVGASWDRSRRSIYEQYF.

V is TRBV9 and J is TRBJ1-1; TRBD1 might be the D (5 bases). Trimming pared 2 bases from V and 3 bases from J, leaving 11 bases between. The CDR3 is 14 residues long. Per germline, CDR1 SGDLS and CDR2 YYNGEE. Here the CDR3 reads CASSVQGRDTEAFF. DNA of the CDR3: TGTGCCAGCAGCGTTCAGGGAAGGGACACTGAAGCTTTCTTT.

About this clone itself: At one end the junction does not follow the germline gene, possibly because of a read error. The chain is built from TRBV14 and TRBJ2-7; D may be TRBD2 (5 bases). The CDR3 contains 11 residues. Germline loops: CDR1 SGHDN, CDR2 FVKESK. This chain's CDR3 is CASSQGGPRAF. The CDR3 nucleotides read TGTGCCAGCAGCCAAGGCGGCCCGAGGGCGTTC.

The chain couples TRBV11-3 to TRBJ2-2; TRBD1 might be the D (5 bases). V was clipped by 5 bases and J by 4 bases, with 17 bases between them. CDR1 SGHNT and CDR2 YENEEA come from the germline V gene. The CDR3 extends over 16 amino acids. The CDR3 nucleotides read TGTGCCAGCAGCCTTGCCCTGGGGCGCGGCACCGGGGAGCTGTTTTTT. Translating gives CASSLALGRGTGELFF.

A few counts support this clone. DNA of the CDR3: TGTGCCAGCAGTTTCCCCGGGACAGATACGCAGTATTTT. Its translation: CASSFPGTDTQYF. J is TRBJ2-3 and V is TRBV6-5; the D is unclear. The CDR3 consists of 13 residues. V was trimmed by 4 bases and J by 3 bases, leaving 8 bases between them. Germline lookup yields CDR1 MNHEY and CDR2 SVGAGI.

Only a few counts were recorded for this clone. J is TRBJ1-2 and V is TRBV28, with 8 nucleotides matching TRBD1. CDR1 and CDR2 (germline): MDHEN, SYDVKM. The CDR3 loop spans 14 amino acids. J lost 0 bases, V lost 6 bases, and 3 bases had no gene match. This CDR3 is CASSWGQANYGYTF. Here the CDR3 DNA reads TGTGCCAGCAGCTGGGGACAGGCTAACTATGGCTACACCTTC.

With respect to this clone: Other DNA sequences in this sample translate to the same CDR3. The gene calls are TRBV11-2 and TRBJ2-7, with no clear D. Germline-derived CDR1 and CDR2 are SGHAT and FQNNGV. The CDR3 consists of 11 residues. Trimming left V 4 bases short and J 4 bases short, with 5 bases between. CDR3 sequence: CASSSYYEQYF. CDR3 sequence (DNA): TGTGCCAGCAGCTCCTATTACGAGCAGTACTTC. Full variable domain (outside the CDR3, taken from reference TRBV11-2 and TRBJ2-7): EAGVAQSPRYKIIEKRQSVAFWCNPISGHATLYWYQQILGQGPKLLIQFQNNGVVDDSQLPKDRFSAERLKGVDSTLKIQPAKLEDSAVYLCASSSYYEQYFGPGTRLTVT.

In this sample, this clone turned up a few times. The gene calls are TRBV6-5 and TRBJ2-7; TRBD1 matches at 9 bases. CDR3 size: 16 residues. Unmatched junction bases numbered 7, after V lost 3 bases and J lost 1 base. Germline V lookup: CDR1 MNHEY, CDR2 SVGAGI. The DNA of the CDR3 is TGTGCCAGCAGTTATCTTCGCGGGACAGGGTCCTACGAGCAGTACTTC. Residues: CASSYLRGTGSYEQYF.